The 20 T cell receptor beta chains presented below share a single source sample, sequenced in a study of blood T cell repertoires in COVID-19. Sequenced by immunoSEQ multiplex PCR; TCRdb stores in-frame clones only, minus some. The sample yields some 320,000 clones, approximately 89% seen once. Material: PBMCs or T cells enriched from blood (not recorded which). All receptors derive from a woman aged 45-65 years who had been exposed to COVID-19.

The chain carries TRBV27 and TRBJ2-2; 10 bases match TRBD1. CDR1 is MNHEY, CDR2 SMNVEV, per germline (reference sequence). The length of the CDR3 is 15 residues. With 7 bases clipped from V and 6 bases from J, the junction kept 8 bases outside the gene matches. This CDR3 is CASKGTGVIPGELFF. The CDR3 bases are TGTGCCAGCAAGGGGACAGGGGTTATCCCCGGGGAGCTGTTTTTT.

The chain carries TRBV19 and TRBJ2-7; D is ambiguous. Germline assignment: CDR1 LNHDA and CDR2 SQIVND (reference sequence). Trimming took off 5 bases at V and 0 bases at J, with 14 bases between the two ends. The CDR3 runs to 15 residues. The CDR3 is CASSSPTYGSYEQYF. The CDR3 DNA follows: TGTGCCAGTAGTTCCCCGACATACGGCTCCTACGAGCAGTACTTC. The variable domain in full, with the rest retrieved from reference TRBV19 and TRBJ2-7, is DGGITQSPKYLFRKEGQNVTLSCEQNLNHDAMYWYRQDPGQGLRLIYYSQIVNDFQKGDIAEGYSVSREKKESFPLTVTSAQKNPTAFYLCASSSPTYGSYEQYFGPGTRLTVT.

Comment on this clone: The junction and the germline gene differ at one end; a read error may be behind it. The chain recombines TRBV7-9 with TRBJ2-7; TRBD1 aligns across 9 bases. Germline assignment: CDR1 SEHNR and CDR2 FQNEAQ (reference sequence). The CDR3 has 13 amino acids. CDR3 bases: TGTGCCAGCAGCTCCCAGGTGGGGGACAGGGCTGACTTC. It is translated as CASSSQVGDRADF.

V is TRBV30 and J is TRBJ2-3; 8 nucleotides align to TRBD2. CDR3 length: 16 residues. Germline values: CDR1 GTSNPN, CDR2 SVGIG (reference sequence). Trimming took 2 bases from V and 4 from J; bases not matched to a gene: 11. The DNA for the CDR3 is TGTGCCTGGAGTACCAGGGGCGGGGGGAAGCCAGATACGCAGTATTTT. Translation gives CAWSTRGGGKPDTQYF.

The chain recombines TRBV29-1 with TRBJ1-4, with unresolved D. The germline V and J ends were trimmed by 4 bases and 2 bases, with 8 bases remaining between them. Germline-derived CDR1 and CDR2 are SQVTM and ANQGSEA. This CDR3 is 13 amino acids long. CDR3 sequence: CSVAGRTNEKLFF. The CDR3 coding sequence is TGCAGCGTTGCCGGCAGGACTAATGAAAAACTGTTTTTT.

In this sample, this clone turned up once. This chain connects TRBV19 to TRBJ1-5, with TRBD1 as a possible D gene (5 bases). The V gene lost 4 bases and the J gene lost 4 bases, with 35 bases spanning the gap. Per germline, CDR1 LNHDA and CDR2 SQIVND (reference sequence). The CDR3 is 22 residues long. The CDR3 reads CASSNRESRTGVRDQLNQPQHF. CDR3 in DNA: TGTGCCAGTAGTAATAGGGAGTCCCGGACGGGGGTGAGGGACCAACTGAATCAGCCCCAGCATTTT.

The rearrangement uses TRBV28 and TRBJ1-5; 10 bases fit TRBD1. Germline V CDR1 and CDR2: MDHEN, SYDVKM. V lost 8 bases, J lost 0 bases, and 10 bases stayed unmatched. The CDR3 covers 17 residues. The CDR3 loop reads CASLDRGLLYSNQPQHF. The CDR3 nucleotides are TGTGCCAGCCTCGACAGGGGGCTCCTTTATAGCAATCAGCCCCAGCATTTT. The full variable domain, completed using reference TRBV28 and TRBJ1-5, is DVKVTQSSRYLVKRTGEKVFLECVQDMDHENMFWYRQDPGLGLRLIYFSYDVKMKEKGDIPEGYSVSREKKERFSLILESASTNQTSMYLCASLDRGLLYSNQPQHFGDGTRLSIL.

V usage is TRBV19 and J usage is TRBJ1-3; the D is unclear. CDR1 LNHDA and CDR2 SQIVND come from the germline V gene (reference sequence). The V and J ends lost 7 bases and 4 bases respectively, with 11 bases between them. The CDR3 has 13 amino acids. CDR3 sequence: CASNSDWGNTIYF. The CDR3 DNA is TGTGCCAGTAATAGCGACTGGGGAAACACCATATATTTT.

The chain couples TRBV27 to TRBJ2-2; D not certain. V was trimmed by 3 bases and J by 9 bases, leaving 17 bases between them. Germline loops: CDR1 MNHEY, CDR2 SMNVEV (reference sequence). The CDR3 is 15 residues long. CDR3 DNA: TGTGCCAGCAGTTTGCTGTCCCGTCCGGGTAGGGAGCTGTTTTTT. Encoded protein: CASSLLSRPGRELFF.

In DNA form, the CDR3 reads TGTGCCAGCAGCTTAATGGGGGGCACCGGGGAGCTGTTTTTT. Encoded protein: CASSLMGGTGELFF. The V call is TRBV11-3, the J call TRBJ2-2; D might be TRBD2 (6 bases). Germline V gene sequence: CDR1 SGHNT, CDR2 YENEEA. The CDR3 sequence is 14 residues long. Trimming stripped 2 bases from V and 4 bases from J, with 8 bases between.

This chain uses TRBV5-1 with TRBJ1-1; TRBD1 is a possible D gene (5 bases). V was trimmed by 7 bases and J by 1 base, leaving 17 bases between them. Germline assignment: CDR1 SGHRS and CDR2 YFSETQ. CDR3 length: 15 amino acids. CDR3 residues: CASHLPGHSNTEAFF. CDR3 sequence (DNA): TGCGCCAGCCACTTGCCTGGACATTCGAACACTGAAGCTTTCTTT. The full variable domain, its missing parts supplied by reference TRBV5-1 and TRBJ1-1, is KAGVTQTPRYLIKTRGQQVTLSCSPISGHRSVSWYQQTPGQGLQFLFEYFSETQRNKGNFPGRFSGRQFSNSRSEMNVSTLELGDSALYLCASHLPGHSNTEAFFGQGTRLTVV.

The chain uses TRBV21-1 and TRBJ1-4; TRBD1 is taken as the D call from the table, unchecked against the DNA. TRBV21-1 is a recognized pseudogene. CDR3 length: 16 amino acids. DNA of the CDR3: TGTGCCAGCAGCCCGTTGAGGGGGCTGTTATGTGAAAAACTGTTTTTT. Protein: CASSPLRGLLCEKLFF.

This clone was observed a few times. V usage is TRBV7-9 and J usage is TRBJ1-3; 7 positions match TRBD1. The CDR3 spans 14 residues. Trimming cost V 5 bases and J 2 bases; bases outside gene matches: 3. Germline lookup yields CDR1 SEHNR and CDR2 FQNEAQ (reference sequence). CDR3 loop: CASSPTGAGNTIYF. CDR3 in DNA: TGTGCCAGCAGCCCCACAGGGGCTGGAAACACCATATATTTT.

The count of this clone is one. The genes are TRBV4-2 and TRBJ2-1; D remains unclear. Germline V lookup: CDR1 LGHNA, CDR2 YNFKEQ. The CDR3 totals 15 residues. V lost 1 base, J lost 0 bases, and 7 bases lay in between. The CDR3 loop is CASSQVYSSYNEQFF. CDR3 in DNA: TGTGCCAGCAGCCAAGTGTACAGCTCCTACAATGAGCAGTTCTTC.

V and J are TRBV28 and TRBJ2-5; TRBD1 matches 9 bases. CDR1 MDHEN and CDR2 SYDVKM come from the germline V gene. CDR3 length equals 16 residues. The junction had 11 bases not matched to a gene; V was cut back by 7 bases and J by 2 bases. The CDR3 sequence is CASTSIRTGEQETQYF. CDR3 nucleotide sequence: TGTGCCAGCACCTCCATAAGGACAGGGGAACAAGAGACCCAGTACTTC.

For the CDR3, the DNA is TGTGCCAGCAGTCCGGGGACAAGCCCCGGGGAGCTGTTTTTT. Its translation is CASSPGTSPGELFF. This sequence joins TRBV2 and TRBJ2-2; TRBD1 is a possible D gene (6 bases). In germline, CDR1 is SNHLY, CDR2 FYNNEI. CDR3 size: 14 residues. V shed 5 bases and J shed 6 bases, with 13 bases lying between them.

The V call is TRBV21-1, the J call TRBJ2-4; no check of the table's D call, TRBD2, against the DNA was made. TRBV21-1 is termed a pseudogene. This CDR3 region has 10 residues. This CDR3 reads CASRPRDQYF. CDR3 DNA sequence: TGTGCCAGCAGGCCTCGAGATCAGTACTTC.

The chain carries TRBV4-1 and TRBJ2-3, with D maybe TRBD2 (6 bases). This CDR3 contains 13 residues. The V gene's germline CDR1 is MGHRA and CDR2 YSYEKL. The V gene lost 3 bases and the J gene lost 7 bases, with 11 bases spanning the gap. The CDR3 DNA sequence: TGCGCCAGCAGCCACCCGGGACTCAATACGCAGTATTTT. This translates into CASSHPGLNTQYF.

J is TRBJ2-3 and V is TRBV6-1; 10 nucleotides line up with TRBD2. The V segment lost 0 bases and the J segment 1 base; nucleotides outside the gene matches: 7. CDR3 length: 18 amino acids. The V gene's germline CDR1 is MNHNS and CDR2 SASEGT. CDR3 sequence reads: CASSEALFLAGGTDTQYF. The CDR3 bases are TGTGCCAGCAGTGAAGCGCTGTTCCTAGCGGGAGGCACAGATACGCAGTATTTT.

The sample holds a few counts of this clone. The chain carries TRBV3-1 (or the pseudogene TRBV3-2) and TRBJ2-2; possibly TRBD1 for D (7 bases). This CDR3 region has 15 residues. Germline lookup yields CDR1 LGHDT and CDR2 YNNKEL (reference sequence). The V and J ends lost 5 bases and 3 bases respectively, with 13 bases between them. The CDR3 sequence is CASSFRGAYTGELFF. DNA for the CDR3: TGTGCCAGCAGCTTCAGGGGGGCGTACACCGGGGAGCTGTTTTTT.